This section outlines one TCR beta chain sequence together with its context. This sample was taken from a study of blood T cell repertoires in COVID-19. With 2 bases clipped from V and 8 bases from J, the junction kept 9 bases outside the gene matches. This CDR3 region has 15 residues. Germline V gene sequence: CDR1 SGHRS, CDR2 YFSETQ. Produced via immunoSEQ multiplex PCR; TCRdb's table is partial and in-frame only. The table includes 450,000 or so clones, about 91% detected once. Seattle patients were enrolled while actively infected and followed longitudinally. This chain joins TRBV5-1 and TRBJ1-4; TRBD1 aligns across 7 bases. Sequencing used peripheral blood. The receptor was isolated from a woman aged 35 to 49 with COVID-19, enrolled during active disease. The CDR3 coding sequence is TGCGCCAGCAGCTTAATCAGGGGGGCAGAGGAAAAACTGTTTTTT. Translated: CASSLIRGAEEKLFF.